One sample yielded the 10 T cell receptor beta chains listed below, sequenced in a study of regulatory T cells in long-lasting Graves disease. Regarding time point: persistent/refractory GD, antithyroid drugs over 5 years with positive TRAb. With RNA extracted from PBMCs as input, the TCR library was made. Assembly of TCR beta libraries relied on iRepertoire HTBI primers together with Arm-PCR of CDR3 regions. TCRdb passed the multiplex PCR reads through MiXCR, listing each CDR3 protein once. Counted here are roughly 360,000 distinct CDR3 sequences, about 23% occurring once; the ten biggest clones make up roughly a quarter. The sample here was peripheral blood mononuclear cells (PBMCs), taken when the disease was refractory, from a patient treated with antithyroid drugs. The receptors shown here come from a woman between 35 and 50 years old with Graves disease.

This clonotype has a count of ten or more. The chain uses TRBV27 and TRBJ1-2; D uncertain. Germline V gene lookup returns CDR1 MNHEY and CDR2 SMNVEV (reference sequence). V was cut by 6 bases and J by 5 bases, with 13 bases left in between. The CDR3 runs to 13 residues. The CDR3 protein is CASSLGPDYGYTF. DNA of the CDR3: TGTGCCAGCAGCTTAGGTCCGGATTATGGCTACACCTTC.

The chain employs TRBV11-2 and TRBJ2-5; perhaps TRBD2 as D (5 bases). The J call is in doubt because the DNA end fits TRBJ2-1 better. CDR1 is SGHAT, CDR2 FQNNGV, per germline. CDR3 size: 14 residues. In DNA, the CDR3 is TGTGCCAGCAGCGCGCTTCGGGACTACAATGAGCAGTTCTTC. It specifies CASSALRDYNEQFF.

This chain links TRBV20-1 with TRBJ1-1, with unresolved D. Germline CDR1 reads DFQATT; CDR2 reads SNEGSKA (reference sequence). The CDR3 contains 14 residues. V gave up 3 bases and J gave up 2 bases, with 13 bases separating them. CDR3 sequence: CSASPFNINTEAFF. The CDR3 coding sequence is TGCAGTGCTAGTCCCTTCAACATAAACACTGAAGCTTTCTTT.

This clonotype was seen a handful of times. V is TRBV5-1 and J is TRBJ2-1; D is possibly TRBD1 (5 bases). From germline, CDR1 is SGHRS and CDR2 YFSETQ. The CDR3 has 11 amino acids. The V end lost 0 bases, the J end lost 14 bases, and 9 bases lay between the germline ends. CDR3 sequence: CASSLGGQEFF. The CDR3 bases are TGCGCCAGCAGCTTGGGGGGCCAGGAGTTCTTC.

This clonotype was seen a handful of times. This CDR3 reads CASSQGTDFRNQPQHF. CDR3 in DNA: TGTGCCAGCAGCCAAGGGACAGACTTTAGGAATCAGCCCCAGCATTTT. This rearrangement joins TRBV16 to TRBJ1-5; TRBD1 matches 7 bases. Germline trimming cut 2 bases from V and 4 bases from J; bases unmatched to any gene: 8. There are 16 residues in the CDR3. Germline V CDR1 and CDR2: KGHSY, FQNENV. Filled out from reference TRBV16 and TRBJ1-5, the complete variable domain reads GEEVAQTPKHLVRGEGQKAKLYCAPIKGHSYVFWYQQVLKNEFKFLISFQNENVFDETGMPKERFSAKCLPNSPCSLEIQATKLEDSAVYFCASSQGTDFRNQPQHFGDGTRLSIL.

The genes are TRBV20-1 and TRBJ2-7, with a possible D match to TRBD1 (5 bases). Deletions cut 4 bases from V and 2 bases from J, with 15 bases between. The CDR3 has 14 amino acids. Germline V CDR1 and CDR2: DFQATT, SNEGSKA (reference sequence). The CDR3 coding sequence is TGCAGTGCTAAGACACATGTGACAGCCTACGAGCAGTACTTC. Its translation: CSAKTHVTAYEQYF.

The rearrangement joins TRBV6-2 or TRBV6-3 to TRBJ1-1; D unresolved. Trimming took 6 bases from V and 8 from J, leaving 16 bases between them. This CDR3 comprises 13 residues. Per germline, CDR1 MNHEY and CDR2 SVGEGT. CDR3: CASRYNRNFEAFF. The CDR3 DNA reads TGTGCCAGCAGATATAACAGAAACTTCGAAGCTTTCTTT.

This clonotype was seen only once. The V and J genes are TRBV4-1 and TRBJ2-1, with TRBD2 identical over 10 bases. The CDR3 is 15 residues long. V was pared by 3 bases and J by 10 bases, with 9 bases of the junction left unmatched. Germline CDR1 and CDR2: MGHRA and YSYEKL. The CDR3: CASSHSAVAGGEQFF. The CDR3 DNA is TGCGCCAGCAGCCACTCCGCGGTAGCGGGAGGAGAGCAGTTCTTC.

This clonotype was seen once. V usage is TRBV19 and J usage is TRBJ2-5; 7 bases are shared with TRBD2. Looked up from germline, CDR1 is LNHDA and CDR2 is SQIVND (reference sequence). Trimming took 4 bases from V and 5 from J; bases not matched to a gene: 19. The CDR3 spans 18 residues. In nucleotides, the CDR3 is TGTGCCAGTAGTAAAGTTAGCGGGTCGCCTATCCACGGGGAGACCCAGTACTTC. Its translation: CASSKVSGSPIHGETQYF.

Ten or more counts support this clonotype. CDR3 region: CASSYAEAYEQYF. CDR3 in DNA: TGTGCCAGCAGTTACGCCGAGGCCTACGAGCAGTACTTC. The chain is built from TRBV6-2 or TRBV6-3 and TRBJ2-7; D is ambiguous. CDR1 and CDR2 from the germline V gene are MNHEY and SVGEGT. CDR3 length: 13 residues. V lost 2 bases and J lost 2, with 7 bases in between.